The clone carrying this T cell receptor (beta chain) was recorded a few times. The sample comes from a study of spatial heterogeneity in lung cancer. TCRdb ran MiXCR on the 5' RACE reads and lists one entry per CDR3 protein. Altogether about 95,000 distinct CDR3 sequences are present, approximately 8.6% being singletons, with the ten largest covering 6.9%. The time point here: sample taken at primary tumor resection. Tumor, nontumor lung or frozen PBMC supplied whole RNA, sequenced without sorting. Per germline, CDR1 SGHRS and CDR2 YFSETQ. CDR3 length: 18 amino acids. V lost 2 bases to trimming and J lost 7 bases; unmatched junction nucleotides: 13.

Source: PBMCs, taken at surgery. The rearrangement uses TRBV5-1 and TRBJ2-1; the match to TRBD2 covers 12 bases. The receptor's source is a male donor with early-stage non-small cell lung cancer. The CDR3 is CASSFGRLAGGRSNEQFF. The CDR3 coding sequence is TGCGCCAGCAGCTTCGGGAGGCTAGCGGGAGGGCGTTCAAATGAGCAGTTCTTC. The entire variable domain, with the rest obtained from reference TRBV5-1 and TRBJ2-1, is as follows: KAGVTQTPRYLIKTRGQQVTLSCSPISGHRSVSWYQQTPGQGLQFLFEYFSETQRNKGNFPGRFSGRQFSNSRSEMNVSTLELGDSALYLCASSFGRLAGGRSNEQFFGPGTRLTVL.